Listed below are T cell receptor beta chains from one sample, sequenced in a study of shared clonotypes between healthy human individuals. Repertoires were generated with immunoSEQ multiplex PCR, while TCRdb's copy carries only in-frame clones and drops some. The sample has around 2,000,000 clones; approximately 95% are singletons. The sequencing input was naive CD8+ T cells sorted from blood. These receptor sequences come from a man aged 18-30 years in good health. The CDR3 runs from the conserved cysteine through the conserved F or W. The D gene is left open where the match is weak. A row's size may be missing; if present it is once, few, many or a size class.

cdr3_nt: TGTGCCAGCCACCTGGACAGGGTAGGGACCTACGAGCAGTACTTC
cdr3_aa: CASHLDRVGTYEQYF
clone_size: NA
cdr3_length: 15
v_call: TRBV6-6
d_call: TRBD1
j_call: TRBJ2-7

cdr3_nt: TGTGCCATCAGTGAGTCGGGGAGAAACTATGGCTACACCTTC
cdr3_aa: CAISESGRNYGYTF
clone_size: once
cdr3_length: 14
v_call: TRBV10-3
d_call: NA
j_call: TRBJ1-2

cdr3_nt: TGTGCCAGCAGCCTCACTGACCTAGACCGCTATAATTCACCCCTCCACTTT
cdr3_aa: CASSLTDLDRYNSPLHF
clone_size: NA
cdr3_length: 17
v_call: TRBV9
d_call: NA
j_call: TRBJ1-6

cdr3_nt: TGTGCCAGCAGCCATGACAACCAAGAGACCCAGTACTTC
cdr3_aa: CASSHDNQETQYF
clone_size: NA
cdr3_length: 13
v_call: TRBV14
d_call: NA
j_call: TRBJ2-5

cdr3_nt: TGTGCCAGTAACGACAGGGGGCGGAGGGGGACTGAAGCTTTCTTT
cdr3_aa: CASNDRGRRGTEAFF
clone_size: NA
cdr3_length: 15
v_call: TRBV19
d_call: TRBD1
j_call: TRBJ1-1

cdr3_nt: TGCGCCAGCAGTGAGTCGGGGGGACAGGGGGTCTCCGAGCAGTACTTC
cdr3_aa: CASSESGGQGVSEQYF
clone_size: NA
cdr3_length: 16
v_call: TRBV10-1
d_call: TRBD1
j_call: TRBJ2-7

cdr3_nt: TGTGCCAGTAGTTTCGACGCCGCCACCTACGAGCAGTACTTC
cdr3_aa: CASSFDAATYEQYF
clone_size: NA
cdr3_length: 14
v_call: TRBV19
d_call: NA
j_call: TRBJ2-7

cdr3_nt: TGTGCCAGCAGTCTCTGGACAGGGACTGAAGCTTTCTTT
cdr3_aa: CASSLWTGTEAFF
clone_size: NA
cdr3_length: 13
v_call: TRBV27
d_call: TRBD1
j_call: TRBJ1-1

cdr3_nt: TGTGCCTGGAACCTAGTGGGCCCTGGCGAGCAGTACTTC
cdr3_aa: CAWNLVGPGEQYF
clone_size: NA
cdr3_length: 13
v_call: TRBV30
d_call: NA
j_call: TRBJ2-7

cdr3_nt: TGTGCCAGCAGCTGGCCGGGACAGGGGGACTACGAGCAGTACTTC
cdr3_aa: CASSWPGQGDYEQYF
clone_size: NA
cdr3_length: 15
v_call: TRBV13
d_call: TRBD1
j_call: TRBJ2-7

cdr3_nt: TGTGCCAGCAGTCCACAAGTTGACAGGTTCTACGAGCAGTACTTC
cdr3_aa: CASSPQVDRFYEQYF
clone_size: NA
cdr3_length: 15
v_call: TRBV27
d_call: NA
j_call: TRBJ2-7

cdr3_nt: TGTGCCAGCAGCCCATGGACGGGGGGAAGGAGGTACGAGCAGTACTTC
cdr3_aa: CASSPWTGGRRYEQYF
clone_size: NA
cdr3_length: 16
v_call: TRBV9
d_call: TRBD2
j_call: TRBJ2-7

cdr3_nt: TGTGCCAGCAGTTACTCACAACCCTCCTACGAGCAGTACTTC
cdr3_aa: CASSYSQPSYEQYF
clone_size: NA
cdr3_length: 14
v_call: TRBV6-5
d_call: NA
j_call: TRBJ2-7

cdr3_nt: TGTGCCAGCAGCTTAGATATTTACGGGACAGGGGATTCACCCCTCCACTTT
cdr3_aa: CASSLDIYGTGDSPLHF
clone_size: NA
cdr3_length: 17
v_call: TRBV7-9
d_call: TRBD1
j_call: TRBJ1-6

cdr3_nt: TGCGCCAGCCGGGCGGTCACACTTGGACTAGCGGGGGCTAAGGGGGAGCTGTTTTTT
cdr3_aa: CASRAVTLGLAGAKGELFF
clone_size: NA
cdr3_length: 19
v_call: TRBV4-1
d_call: TRBD2
j_call: TRBJ2-2

cdr3_nt: TGTGCCTGGAGTGTCAGTCATCCGGACACCATATATTTT
cdr3_aa: CAWSVSHPDTIYF
clone_size: NA
cdr3_length: 13
v_call: TRBV30
d_call: NA
j_call: TRBJ1-3

cdr3_nt: TGTGCCAGCAGCGCCGCCGGGACAGGGTACAATGAGCAGTTCTTC
cdr3_aa: CASSAAGTGYNEQFF
clone_size: NA
cdr3_length: 15
v_call: TRBV5-6
d_call: TRBD1
j_call: TRBJ2-1

cdr3_nt: TGTGCCAGCAGCTTAAGCTGGGACAGGGGCTACGAGCAGTACTTC
cdr3_aa: CASSLSWDRGYEQYF
clone_size: once
cdr3_length: 15
v_call: TRBV7-9
d_call: TRBD1
j_call: TRBJ2-7

cdr3_nt: TGTGCCTGGAGTGTAGGGTCATACAATGAGCAGTTCTTC
cdr3_aa: CAWSVGSYNEQFF
clone_size: NA
cdr3_length: 13
v_call: TRBV30
d_call: NA
j_call: TRBJ2-1

cdr3_nt: TGTGCCAGCAGCGTCTCGGGGGCACACAATGAGCAGTTCTTC
cdr3_aa: CASSVSGAHNEQFF
clone_size: NA
cdr3_length: 14
v_call: TRBV9
d_call: NA
j_call: TRBJ2-1

cdr3_nt: TGCGCCAGCAGTGAGAGACTGGACCCGGGGGATACGCAGTATTTT
cdr3_aa: CASSERLDPGDTQYF
clone_size: NA
cdr3_length: 15
v_call: TRBV10-1
d_call: NA
j_call: TRBJ2-3

cdr3_nt: TGTGCCAGTAGTATAGCGGGAGGGAAGGGTCCTGGAAACACCATATATTTT
cdr3_aa: CASSIAGGKGPGNTIYF
clone_size: NA
cdr3_length: 17
v_call: TRBV19
d_call: NA
j_call: TRBJ1-3

cdr3_nt: TGTGCCAGCAGCTTAGATTACGGGCAGAACACTGAAGCTTTCTTT
cdr3_aa: CASSLDYGQNTEAFF
clone_size: NA
cdr3_length: 15
v_call: TRBV7-9
d_call: NA
j_call: TRBJ1-1

cdr3_nt: TGTGCCAGCAGCCCTCGGATCCGGGACACTGAAGCTTTCTTT
cdr3_aa: CASSPRIRDTEAFF
clone_size: NA
cdr3_length: 14
v_call: TRBV11-2
d_call: NA
j_call: TRBJ1-1

cdr3_nt: TGTGCCAGCAGTGTGTCGCAGGAGCCGACCCTATTCTATGGCTACACCTTC
cdr3_aa: CASSVSQEPTLFYGYTF
clone_size: NA
cdr3_length: 17
v_call: TRBV2
d_call: NA
j_call: TRBJ1-2

cdr3_nt: TGTGCCAGCAGCCCCGTGAGCGGGAGTCTCTACGAGCAGTACTTC
cdr3_aa: CASSPVSGSLYEQYF
clone_size: NA
cdr3_length: 15
v_call: TRBV7-6
d_call: TRBD2
j_call: TRBJ2-7

cdr3_nt: TGTGCCAGCAGCTTCGAGGGGGTGACCCAGTACTTC
cdr3_aa: CASSFEGVTQYF
clone_size: NA
cdr3_length: 12
v_call: TRBV11-2
d_call: NA
j_call: TRBJ2-5

cdr3_nt: TGTGCCAGCAGTGAATCAGGGGCAGATTATCAGCCCCAGCATTTT
cdr3_aa: CASSESGADYQPQHF
clone_size: NA
cdr3_length: 15
v_call: TRBV6-1
d_call: NA
j_call: TRBJ1-5

cdr3_nt: TGTGCCTGGAGTGTCAGCGGGGAGCTGTTTTTT
cdr3_aa: CAWSVSGELFF
clone_size: NA
cdr3_length: 11
v_call: TRBV30
d_call: NA
j_call: TRBJ2-2

cdr3_nt: TGTGCCAGCAGCCGCGGGGCAGGGGGTACTGAAGCTTTCTTT
cdr3_aa: CASSRGAGGTEAFF
clone_size: NA
cdr3_length: 14
v_call: TRBV27
d_call: TRBD1
j_call: TRBJ1-1

cdr3_nt: TGTGCCTGGAGTCCGAGGCCTGAAGCTTTCTTT
cdr3_aa: CAWSPRPEAFF
clone_size: NA
cdr3_length: 11
v_call: TRBV30
d_call: NA
j_call: TRBJ1-1

cdr3_nt: TGTGCCCCGATGGCGAGTCATGAGCTCTCTGGAAACACCATATATTTT
cdr3_aa: CAPMASHELSGNTIYF
clone_size: NA
cdr3_length: 16
v_call: TRBV30
d_call: NA
j_call: TRBJ1-3

cdr3_nt: TGTGCCAGCAGCTACGGACTGGGCTACGAGCAGTACTTC
cdr3_aa: CASSYGLGYEQYF
clone_size: once
cdr3_length: 13
v_call: TRBV6-5
d_call: NA
j_call: TRBJ2-7

cdr3_nt: TGTGCCAGCAGTGGACAGGGGGTGGTGATCTACGAGCAGTACTTC
cdr3_aa: CASSGQGVVIYEQYF
clone_size: NA
cdr3_length: 15
v_call: TRBV27
d_call: TRBD1
j_call: TRBJ2-7

cdr3_nt: TGTGCCAGTGGCTCCGGGACGGCTTTCGGTAACAATCAGCCCCAGCATTTT
cdr3_aa: CASGSGTAFGNNQPQHF
clone_size: NA
cdr3_length: 17
v_call: TRBV5-3
d_call: NA
j_call: TRBJ1-5

cdr3_nt: TGCGCCAGCAGCCAAGAAGGGACTGGGGCCAACGTCCTGACTTTC
cdr3_aa: CASSQEGTGANVLTF
clone_size: NA
cdr3_length: 15
v_call: TRBV4-1
d_call: NA
j_call: TRBJ2-6

cdr3_nt: TGTGCCAGCAGCCCCGGGACTAGTTTCAACAATGAGCAGTTCTTC
cdr3_aa: CASSPGTSFNNEQFF
clone_size: NA
cdr3_length: 15
v_call: TRBV13
d_call: TRBD2
j_call: TRBJ2-1

cdr3_nt: TGTGCCAGCTCACCATCAGACGATAACTATGGCTACACCTTC
cdr3_aa: CASSPSDDNYGYTF
clone_size: NA
cdr3_length: 14
v_call: TRBV18
d_call: NA
j_call: TRBJ1-2

cdr3_nt: TGTGCCAGCAGCGGGACAGTGACCTCTGGAAACACCATATATTTT
cdr3_aa: CASSGTVTSGNTIYF
clone_size: NA
cdr3_length: 15
v_call: TRBV6-1
d_call: TRBD1
j_call: TRBJ1-3

cdr3_nt: TGTGCCAGTTCACGGGGGGCCTCCTACGAGCAGTACTTC
cdr3_aa: CASSRGASYEQYF
clone_size: NA
cdr3_length: 13
v_call: TRBV28
d_call: NA
j_call: TRBJ2-7

cdr3_nt: TGTGCCTGGTACGACGGATACGAGCAGTACTTC
cdr3_aa: CAWYDGYEQYF
clone_size: NA
cdr3_length: 11
v_call: TRBV30
d_call: NA
j_call: TRBJ2-7

cdr3_nt: TGTGCCAGCAGCTTAGTCGGGGGGGCGCATGAGCAGTTCTTC
cdr3_aa: CASSLVGGAHEQFF
clone_size: NA
cdr3_length: 14
v_call: TRBV7-6
d_call: TRBD2
j_call: TRBJ2-1

cdr3_nt: TGTGCCAGCAGCGGGGACAGGCCAGAGCAGTACTTC
cdr3_aa: CASSGDRPEQYF
clone_size: NA
cdr3_length: 12
v_call: TRBV7-6
d_call: TRBD1
j_call: TRBJ2-7

cdr3_nt: TGCAGCGCCTATGGGGTAGCGGGAGGCCCCTACAATGAGCAGTTCTTC
cdr3_aa: CSAYGVAGGPYNEQFF
clone_size: once
cdr3_length: 16
v_call: TRBV29-1
d_call: TRBD2
j_call: TRBJ2-1

cdr3_nt: TGTGCCAGCAGGCCCGTCCGGACAGGGGCGGGGGAGACCCAGTACTTC
cdr3_aa: CASRPVRTGAGETQYF
clone_size: NA
cdr3_length: 16
v_call: TRBV2
d_call: TRBD1
j_call: TRBJ2-5

cdr3_nt: TGTGCCAGCAGCTCAGACGGGACGGAGAACACTGAAGCTTTCTTT
cdr3_aa: CASSSDGTENTEAFF
clone_size: NA
cdr3_length: 15
v_call: TRBV7-8
d_call: NA
j_call: TRBJ1-1

cdr3_nt: TGCAGCGTCTCACAGGGCCGAATGAACACTGAAGCTTTCTTT
cdr3_aa: CSVSQGRMNTEAFF
clone_size: once
cdr3_length: 14
v_call: TRBV29-1
d_call: NA
j_call: TRBJ1-1

cdr3_nt: TGTGCCAGCAGCGCGAACAGGGGGGCTACCCTCGCTGAAGCTTTCTTT
cdr3_aa: CASSANRGATLAEAFF
clone_size: NA
cdr3_length: 16
v_call: TRBV9
d_call: TRBD1
j_call: TRBJ1-1

cdr3_nt: TGCAGTGCTTCCACAGGGGGAGACTACACCTTC
cdr3_aa: CSASTGGDYTF
clone_size: NA
cdr3_length: 11
v_call: TRBV20-1
d_call: TRBD1
j_call: TRBJ1-2

cdr3_nt: TGTGCCAGCAGCGTACCCGAGGATGGGGTTAGCACAGATACGCAGTATTTT
cdr3_aa: CASSVPEDGVSTDTQYF
clone_size: NA
cdr3_length: 17
v_call: TRBV9
d_call: NA
j_call: TRBJ2-3

cdr3_nt: TGTGCCAGCAGTTTATCAGGGTTTAGCTCCTACGAGCAGTACTTC
cdr3_aa: CASSLSGFSSYEQYF
clone_size: NA
cdr3_length: 15
v_call: TRBV27
d_call: NA
j_call: TRBJ2-7